These 9 T cell receptor beta chains were all obtained from the same sample, sequenced in a study of T cells after yellow fever vaccination. TCRdb called the 5' RACE reads again in MiXCR, with one record for every CDR3 protein. The repertoire consists of 45,000 to 75,000 distinct CDR3 sequences, with around 5.4% occurring once and the leading ten covering around a third. The sample was PBMCs, either bulk or a sorted T-cell subset (CD4+, CD8+, memory, or dextramer-sorted; not recorded which), taken on the day of the yellow fever booster vaccination. The receptors stem from a man aged 18 to 30 who received the YFV17D yellow fever vaccine.

The J gene is TRBJ1-1, the V gene TRBV12-3 or TRBV12-4; no reliable D call. This CDR3 has 13 amino acids. V dropped 3 bases and J dropped 1 base, with 6 bases sitting between them. The CDR3 region is CASSFPTNTEAFF. The CDR3 DNA sequence: TGTGCCAGCAGTTTCCCCACGAACACTGAAGCTTTCTTT.

This clonotype has only a few counts. The chain links TRBV9 to TRBJ2-5, with D possibly called TRBD1 or TRBD2 (6 bases each). V gave up 0 bases and J gave up 1 base, with 10 bases separating them. Germline CDR1 reads SGDLS; CDR2 reads YYNGEE. This CDR3 region has 15 residues. Written as DNA, the CDR3 is TGTGCCAGCAGCGTAGACGGGGGCCTCCAAGAGACCCAGTACTTC. The encoded protein is CASSVDGGLQETQYF.

This chain connects TRBV6-6 to TRBJ2-7; 8 bases fit TRBD2. Germline CDR1 is MNHNY and CDR2 is SVGAGI (reference sequence). The CDR3 length is 12 residues. V shed 9 bases and J 1 base; nucleotides not matched to a gene: 2. The CDR3 reads CASSGGSYEQYF. Written as DNA, the CDR3 is TGTGCCAGTTCGGGGGGGTCCTACGAGCAGTACTTC.

This clonotype has a handful of counts. This rearrangement joins TRBV5-1 to TRBJ2-5, with TRBD1 as a possible D gene (6 bases). Germline V gene data show CDR1 as SGHRS and CDR2 as YFSETQ. This CDR3 is 14 amino acids long. Trimming removed 2 bases at V and 5 bases at J, with 13 bases between. The CDR3 nucleotides read TGCGCCAGCAGCTTTCAGGGGAGTAAGGAGACCCAGTACTTC. Its protein is CASSFQGSKETQYF.

This clonotype was counted a few times. The chain joins TRBV4-1 to TRBJ1-2; perhaps TRBD1 as D (5 bases). Trimming left V 1 base short and J 4 bases short, with 10 bases between. CDR3 length: 14 amino acids. Germline assignment: CDR1 MGHRA and CDR2 YSYEKL. The CDR3 DNA follows: TGCGCCAGCAGCCAAGGGGGGTTTGGCTATGGCTACACCTTC. Protein: CASSQGGFGYGYTF.

The table lists this clonotype with many counts. V and J are TRBV7-9 and TRBJ2-1, with TRBD2 matching over 8 bases. This CDR3 spans 15 amino acids. J was trimmed by 5 bases and V by 4 bases; bases with no gene match: 7. Germline V CDR1 and CDR2: SEHNR, FQNEAQ (reference sequence). The CDR3 nucleotides read TGTGCCAGCAGCTCACGGGGGGGCCTTGACAATGAGCAGTTCTTC. This gives the protein CASSSRGGLDNEQFF.

This clonotype appeared many times. The rearrangement uses TRBV7-9 and TRBJ1-1, with D unresolved. V lost 7 bases and J lost 7, with 13 bases in between. There are 12 residues in the CDR3. In germline, CDR1 is SEHNR, CDR2 FQNEAQ (reference sequence). DNA of the CDR3: TGTGCCAGCAACAAGGCAGGCTATGAAGCTTTCTTT. As protein: CASNKAGYEAFF.

There are many counts of this clonotype. The CDR3 protein is CASSRFSAGTQYF. As DNA, the CDR3 is TGTGCCAGCAGCCGTTTTAGTGCTGGGACCCAGTACTTC. The genes are TRBV4-2 and TRBJ2-5; D is ambiguous. The CDR3 extends over 13 amino acids. Germline values: CDR1 LGHNA, CDR2 YNFKEQ. The V end was cut by 4 bases, the J end by 7 bases, with 13 bases between.

This clonotype was counted many times. The V call is TRBV12-3 or TRBV12-4, the J call TRBJ2-5, with a tentative D call TRBD1 (5 bases). This CDR3 has 14 residues. The V gene lost 2 bases and the J gene lost 3 bases, with 10 bases spanning the gap. The CDR3 bases are TGTGCCAGCAGTTTAAGTCAGGGTAAAGAGACCCAGTACTTC. Translating it yields CASSLSQGKETQYF.